The TCR beta chain under discussion was sequenced for a study of T cells after yellow fever vaccination. About the research overall: SMART-Seq v4 Ultra Low Input served to prepare low-cell-number fractions. Study observations and caveats: Reappearance after the booster was seen for most primary-vaccination clones, at 95% to 96% CD4 and 75% to 90% CD8.

This clonotype has only a few counts. What it binds is unknown. CDR1 SEHNR and CDR2 FQNEAQ come from the germline V gene (reference sequence). V was pared by 5 bases and J by 2 bases, with 15 bases between. The CDR3 sequence is 15 residues long. TCRdb passed the 5' RACE reads through MiXCR, listing each CDR3 protein once. The table lists roughly 340,000 distinct CDR3 sequences, 8.7% of them singletons. The chain recombines TRBV7-9 with TRBJ1-2; perhaps TRBD1 as D (6 bases). The TCR comes from a man aged 18 to 29 who received the YFV17D yellow fever vaccine. Sample: PBMCs, taken on the day of the first yellow fever vaccination. The CDR3 DNA reads as TGTGCCAGCAGCATCACAGGGATTTCAAACTATGGCTACACCTTC. As protein: CASSITGISNYGYTF. Full variable domain (missing parts from reference TRBV7-9 and TRBJ1-2): DTGVSQNPRHKITKRGQNVTFRCDPISEHNRLYWYRQTLGQGPEFLTYFQNEAQLEKSRLLSDRFSAERPKGSFSTLEIQRTEQGDSAMYLCASSITGISNYGYTFGSGTRLTVV.